What follows are 10 T cell receptor beta chains derived from one specimen sequenced in a study of cytomegalovirus exposure and HLA in healthy donors. PCR was performed using 60 Vbeta and 13 Jbeta primers. Profiling relied on immunoSEQ multiplex PCR, and the TCRdb table lists in-frame clones only, not all of them. This table has 75,000 to 95,000 clones, 60% to 80% appearing once. Material: PBMCs. The receptors were sampled from a woman aged 25 to 39 in good health and CMV-seronegative.

This clone was recorded only once. This CDR3 is CASSLTGTGSEAFF. The CDR3 nucleotides read TGTGCCAGCAGCTTAACGGGGACAGGGTCTGAAGCTTTCTTT. The rearrangement links TRBV7-3 to TRBJ1-1, with 9 nucleotides matching TRBD1. After removal of 0 bases from V and 6 bases from J, the junction contained 2 bases not matched to a gene. The CDR3 covers 14 residues. The germline V gene encodes CDR1 SGHTA and CDR2 FQGTGA.

This clone was counted a few times. The same CDR3 can be traced to other DNA sequences in this sample. The chain combines TRBV5-1 with TRBJ1-3; the D is unclear. The CDR3 runs to 14 residues. V lost 2 bases and J lost 0, with 6 bases in between. CDR1 SGHRS and CDR2 YFSETQ come from the germline V gene. CDR3 nucleotides: TGCGCCAGCAGCTTCGAGGGCTCTGGAAACACCATATATTTT. It codes for CASSFEGSGNTIYF.

The rearrangement joins TRBV18 to TRBJ1-4, with 7 bases matching TRBD1. The CDR3 totals 15 residues. V shed 3 bases and J 4 bases; nucleotides not matched to a gene: 5. Per the germline V gene, CDR1 is KGHSH and CDR2 is LQKENI. The CDR3 here is CASSPRRQGNEKLFF. The CDR3 coding sequence is TGTGCCAGCTCACCGCGAAGACAGGGTAATGAAAAACTGTTTTTT.

This rearrangement joins TRBV5-1 to TRBJ1-2, with 8 bases fitting TRBD1. The germline V gene encodes CDR1 SGHRS and CDR2 YFSETQ. The length of the CDR3 is 13 residues. The ends lost 7 bases at V and 4 bases at J; junction bases unmatched: 6. The DNA for the CDR3 is TGCGCCAGCGGCTCAGGGGGCGGCTATGGCTACACCTTC. Its protein product is CASGSGGGYGYTF.

The gene calls are TRBV5-6 and TRBJ2-2, with 9 bases matching TRBD1. Germline V CDR1 and CDR2: SGHDT, YYEEEE. Germline trimming cut 2 bases from V and 7 bases from J; bases unmatched to any gene: 3. The CDR3 sequence is 14 residues long. CDR3 coding DNA: TGTGCCAGCAGCTTCGGGACAGGGAACGGGGAGCTGTTTTTT. Encoded protein: CASSFGTGNGELFF. Complete variable domain (other parts from reference TRBV5-6 and TRBJ2-2): DAGVTQSPTHLIKTRGQQVTLRCSPKSGHDTVSWYQQALGQGPQFIFQYYEEEERQRGNFPDRFSGHQFPNYSSELNVNALLLGDSALYLCASSFGTGNGELFFGEGSRLTVL.

The chain joins TRBV29-1 to TRBJ2-5; 7 bases are shared with TRBD1. There are 13 residues in the CDR3. Germline-derived CDR1 and CDR2 are SQVTM and ANQGSEA. After removal of 4 bases from V and 4 bases from J, the junction contained 6 bases not matched to a gene. Written as DNA, the CDR3 is TGCAGCGTTGGAAGGGGACAGCGAGAGACCCAGTACTTC. This codes for CSVGRGQRETQYF.

The chain couples TRBV29-1 to TRBJ2-2, with 8 bases aligning to TRBD2. Trimming cost V 7 bases and J 1 base; bases outside gene matches: 8. The CDR3 is 15 amino acids. Germline assignment: CDR1 SQVTM and CDR2 ANQGSEA. This chain's CDR3 is CSGGIAGLNTGELFF. The DNA of the CDR3 is TGCAGCGGGGGAATAGCGGGACTGAACACCGGGGAGCTGTTTTTT.

This clone has a handful of counts. The chain combines TRBV5-6 with TRBJ1-4; 8 bases match TRBD1. V gave up 3 bases and J gave up 2 bases; unmatched junction bases: 6. This CDR3 is built from 16 residues. CDR1 is SGHDT, CDR2 YYEEEE, per germline. CDR3 in DNA: TGTGCCAGCAGCTATAGGACAGGGTCTACTAATGAAAAACTGTTTTTT. The encoded protein is CASSYRTGSTNEKLFF.

There are a few counts of this clone. The CDR3 protein is CASSALGQPAGANVLTF. CDR3 in DNA: TGTGCCAGCAGCGCCCTGGGACAGCCTGCTGGGGCCAACGTCCTGACTTTC. V usage is TRBV7-9 and J usage is TRBJ2-6; 7 nucleotides agree with TRBD1. The CDR3 consists of 17 residues. J was trimmed by 2 bases and V by 5 bases; bases with no gene match: 9. The germline gives CDR1 SEHNR, CDR2 FQNEAQ (reference sequence).

For the CDR3, the DNA is TGTGCCAGCAGCTTAGAGACAGGGGCTTCCTACGAGCAGTACTTC. Translated, it gives CASSLETGASYEQYF. The chain joins TRBV11-1 to TRBJ2-7; 8 bases match TRBD1. CDR3 length: 15 residues. Germline V CDR1 and CDR2: SGHAT, FQDESV (reference sequence). J lost 1 base, V lost 1 base, and 3 bases had no gene match.